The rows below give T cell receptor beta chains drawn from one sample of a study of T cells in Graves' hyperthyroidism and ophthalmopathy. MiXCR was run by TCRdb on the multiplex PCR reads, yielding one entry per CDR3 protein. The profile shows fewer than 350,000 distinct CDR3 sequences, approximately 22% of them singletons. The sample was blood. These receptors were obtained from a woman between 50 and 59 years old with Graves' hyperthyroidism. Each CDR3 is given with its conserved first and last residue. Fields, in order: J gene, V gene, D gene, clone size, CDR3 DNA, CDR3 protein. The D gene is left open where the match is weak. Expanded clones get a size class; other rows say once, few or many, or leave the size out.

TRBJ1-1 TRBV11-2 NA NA TGTGCCAGCAGCTTACCCTCACAGGGAAATGCTTTCTTT CASSLPSQGNAFF
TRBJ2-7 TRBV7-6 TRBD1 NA TGTGCCAGCAGCTTGGGCAGGGGGCTTTCCTACGAGCAGTACTTC CASSLGRGLSYEQYF
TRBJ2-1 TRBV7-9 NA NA TGTGCCAGCAGCCCAAGGGAGGCAAACTACAATGAGCAGTTCTTC CASSPREANYNEQFF
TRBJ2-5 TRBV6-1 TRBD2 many TGTGCCAGCAGTGAGACTAGCGGCACCCAAGGGGCCCAGTACTTC CASSETSGTQGAQYF
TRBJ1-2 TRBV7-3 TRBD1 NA TGTGCCAGCAGTTCGGACAGGGGCAACTATGGCTACACCTTC CASSSDRGNYGYTF
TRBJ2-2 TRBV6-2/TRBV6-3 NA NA TGTGCCAGCAGCCGGGTAGGGGAGCTGTTTTTT CASSRVGELFF
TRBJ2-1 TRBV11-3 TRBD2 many TGTGCCAGCAGACCCCCGGGGGGTGAGCAGTTCTTC CASRPPGGEQFF
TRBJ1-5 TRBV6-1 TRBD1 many TGTGCCAGCAGTGAAGGCCCAGGGGGCTATAGCAATCAGCCCCAGCATTTT CASSEGPGGYSNQPQHF
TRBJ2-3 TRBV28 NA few TGTGCCAGCAGTTTAGGGGGCGCAGCGGATACGCAGTATTTT CASSLGGAADTQYF
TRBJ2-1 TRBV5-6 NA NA TGTGCCAGCAGCAAGCAGGGAAACCCCTACAATGAGCAGTTCTTC CASSKQGNPYNEQFF
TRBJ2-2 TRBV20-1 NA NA TGCAGTGCGAGGGTCAGGGCAGGGGAGCTGTTTTTT CSARVRAGELFF
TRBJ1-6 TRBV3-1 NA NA TGTGCCAGCAGCCAACTGTTCTCGGCAAATTCACCCCTCCACTTT CASSQLFSANSPLHF
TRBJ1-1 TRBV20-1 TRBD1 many TGCAGTGCTCGTTACAGGGGAAACACTGAAGCTTTCTTT CSARYRGNTEAFF
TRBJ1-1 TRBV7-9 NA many TGTGCCAGCAGCTTAGAGGTGGTGGGCACTGAAGCTTTCTTT CASSLEVVGTEAFF
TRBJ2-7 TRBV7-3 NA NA TGTGCCAGCAGCTTAGGGGCTCAGGGAGTCTACGAGCAGTACTTC CASSLGAQGVYEQYF
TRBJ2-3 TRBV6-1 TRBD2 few TGTGCCAGCAGTGGCCAACCGGGACTAGCAGGAGATACGCAGTATTTT CASSGQPGLAGDTQYF
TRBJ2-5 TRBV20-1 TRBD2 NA TGCAGTGCTAGATCGGGGACTAGCGGGAGTTTGGCCCAGTACTTC CSARSGTSGSLAQYF
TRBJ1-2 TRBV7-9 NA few TGTGCCAGCAGCTGCGAGAGGACAGAAACTAACTATGGCTACACCTTC CASSCERTETNYGYTF
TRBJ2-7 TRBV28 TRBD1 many TGTGCCAGCAGTCCTTGGGGACAGGGGGCTACCTACGAGCAGTACTTC CASSPWGQGATYEQYF
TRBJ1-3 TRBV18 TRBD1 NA TGTGCCAGCTCAGGAAATGACAGGGTCTCTGGAAACACCATATATTTT CASSGNDRVSGNTIYF
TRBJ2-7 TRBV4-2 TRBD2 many TGTGCCAGCAGCTCTGGACTAGCGGGGAACTACGAGCAGTACTTC CASSSGLAGNYEQYF
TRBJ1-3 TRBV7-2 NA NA TGTGCCAGCAGCTTGGATTACTCTGGAAACACCATATATTTT CASSLDYSGNTIYF
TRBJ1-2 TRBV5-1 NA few TGCGCCAGCAGCCCGGAGGCCATCTCTAACTATGGCTACACCTTC CASSPEAISNYGYTF
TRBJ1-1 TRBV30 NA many TGTGCCTGGAGTTGGGCCTTGGGGAACACTGAAGCTTTCTTT CAWSWALGNTEAFF
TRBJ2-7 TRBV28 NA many TGTGCCAGCAGTCGGGAACAGCGGACCGAGCAGTACTTC CASSREQRTEQYF
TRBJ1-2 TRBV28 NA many TGTGCCAGCAGTTTAATCGCGAGACTTAACTATGGCTACACCTTC CASSLIARLNYGYTF
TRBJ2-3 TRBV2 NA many TGTGCCAGCAGTGAATGGGGGGAGATCTCCACAGATACGCAGTATTTT CASSEWGEISTDTQYF
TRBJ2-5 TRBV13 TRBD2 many TGTGCCAGCAGCTTAGCAGCTAGCGGGAGTCAAGAGACCCAGTACTTC CASSLAASGSQETQYF
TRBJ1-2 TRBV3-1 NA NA TGTGCCGGCAGCCCCGGGACCTATGGCTACACCTTC CAGSPGTYGYTF
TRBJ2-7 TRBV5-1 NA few TGCGCCAGCAGCCCTCGACCCACCTACGAGCAGTACTTC CASSPRPTYEQYF
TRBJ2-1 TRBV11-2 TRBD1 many TGTGCCAGCAGCGCCGGACAGGGGAGATTCAATGAGCAGTTCTTC CASSAGQGRFNEQFF
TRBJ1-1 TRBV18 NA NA TGTGCCAGCTCACCACCCTCGTGGCGGCGGGACCGTTTCTTT CASSPPSWRRDRFF
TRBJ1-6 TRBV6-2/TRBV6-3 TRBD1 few TGTGCCAGCAGCTACGCCGGACAGGGGGTTGGCTCCTATAATTCACCCCTCCACTTT CASSYAGQGVGSYNSPLHF
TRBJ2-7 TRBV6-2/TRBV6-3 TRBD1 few TGTGCCAGCAGTGTCGGCCCGGGACAGGGGGCTTACGAGCAGTACTTC CASSVGPGQGAYEQYF
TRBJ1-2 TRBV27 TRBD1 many TGTGCCAGCAGTCCCGACAGGGCTATAGGCTACACCTTC CASSPDRAIGYTF
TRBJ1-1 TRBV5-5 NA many TGTGCCTCTAAATGGGGGCGGGGGACTGAAGCTTTCTTT CASKWGRGTEAFF
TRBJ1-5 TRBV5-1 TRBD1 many TGCGCCAGCAGCCCAGGGGGGAATAGCAATCAGCCCCAGCATTTT CASSPGGNSNQPQHF
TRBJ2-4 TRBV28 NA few TGTGCCAGTCCAACCCGACAGAACTTAGCCAAAAACATTCAGTACTTC CASPTRQNLAKNIQYF
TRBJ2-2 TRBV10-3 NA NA TGTGCCATCAGTATAGCGGTCTCGGGGACCGGGGAGCTGTTTTTT CAISIAVSGTGELFF
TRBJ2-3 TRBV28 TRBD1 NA TGTGCCAGCAACCTAAGCGGCAGGGGGCTCACAGATACGCAGTATTTT CASNLSGRGLTDTQYF
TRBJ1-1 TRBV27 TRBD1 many TGTGCCAGCAGTTTTAAGGGACAGGGGGCAGTCACTGAAGCTTTCTTT CASSFKGQGAVTEAFF
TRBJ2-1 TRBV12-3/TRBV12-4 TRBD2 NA TGTGCCAGCATTGCGGGAGCCTCCTACAATGAGCAGTTCTTC CASIAGASYNEQFF
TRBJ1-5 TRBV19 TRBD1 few TGTGCCAGTAGTACCACCGGGACAGGGAAGGGGAGCAATCAGCCCCAGCATTTT CASSTTGTGKGSNQPQHF
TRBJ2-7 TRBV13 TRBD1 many TGTGCCAGCAGCTCTAGGCCGGGACAGGGGGCCTACGAGCAGTACTTC CASSSRPGQGAYEQYF
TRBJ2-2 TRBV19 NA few TGTGCCAGTAGTATAATTCAGGCGGGAAACACCGGGGAGCTGTTTTTT CASSIIQAGNTGELFF
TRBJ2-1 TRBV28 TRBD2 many TGTGCCAGCAGTTCCTGGGCTAGCGGGAGGGCTGAGCAGTTCTTC CASSSWASGRAEQFF
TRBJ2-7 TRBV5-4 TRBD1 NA TGTGCCAGCAGCCGTGACAGGGCGATTATCTACGAGCAGTACTTC CASSRDRAIIYEQYF
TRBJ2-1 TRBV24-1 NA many TGTGCCACCAGTGATGCTAGCCTCTACAATGAGCAGTTCTTC CATSDASLYNEQFF
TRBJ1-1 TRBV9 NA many TGTGCCAGCAGCATTGACAATACTGAAGCTTTCTTT CASSIDNTEAFF
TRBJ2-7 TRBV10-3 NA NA TGTGCCATCAGGAGCCGGGATCTCTCCTACGAGCAGTACTTC CAIRSRDLSYEQYF
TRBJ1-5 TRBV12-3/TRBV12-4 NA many TGTGCCAGCAGTTTATCACACCGGGGACAGCCCCAGCATTTT CASSLSHRGQPQHF
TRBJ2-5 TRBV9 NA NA TGTGCCAGCAGCGTGGGGGATGAGACCCAGTACTTC CASSVGDETQYF
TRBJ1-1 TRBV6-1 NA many TGTGCCAGCGGAGGAATGTTGAACACTGAAGCTTTCTTT CASGGMLNTEAFF
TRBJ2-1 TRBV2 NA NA TGTGCCAGCGTACTCAGGGAGCAGTTCTTC CASVLREQFF
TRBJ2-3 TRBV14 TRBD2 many TGTGCCAGCAGCCAGACTAGCGGGAGCACAGATACGCAGTATTTT CASSQTSGSTDTQYF